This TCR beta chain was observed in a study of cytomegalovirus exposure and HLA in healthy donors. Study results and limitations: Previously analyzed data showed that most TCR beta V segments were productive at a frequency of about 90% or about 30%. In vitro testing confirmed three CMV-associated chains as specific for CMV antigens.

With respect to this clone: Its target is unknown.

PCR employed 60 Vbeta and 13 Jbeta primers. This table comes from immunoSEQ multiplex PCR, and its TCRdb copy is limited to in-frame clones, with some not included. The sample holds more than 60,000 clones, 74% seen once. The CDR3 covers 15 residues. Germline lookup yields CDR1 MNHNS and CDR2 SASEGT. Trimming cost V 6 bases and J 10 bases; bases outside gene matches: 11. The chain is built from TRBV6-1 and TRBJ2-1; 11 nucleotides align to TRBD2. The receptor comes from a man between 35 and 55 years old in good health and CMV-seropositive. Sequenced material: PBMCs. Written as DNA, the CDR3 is TGTGCCAGCAGCCTTAGCGGGAGGGCCGTGGGGGAGCAGTTCTTC. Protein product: CASSLSGRAVGEQFF.